One sample yielded the 30 T cell receptor beta chains listed below, sequenced in a study of CD8+CD57+ T cells in acquired aplastic anemia (dated 2018 in TCRdb). TCRdb shows the sequencer as Illumina HiSeq 2000. TCR beta VDJ combination and CDR3 sequence profiling used genomic DNA as the template. TCRdb reran the public reads through fastp at Q25 and MiXCR, keeping productive beta chains. Each entry is one CDR3 protein sequence, shown with its most common DNA and genes. The sample has 200,000 to 250,000 distinct CDR3 sequences on record, approximately 60% of them singletons. Over 25% of the sample is in the top ten clones. The sequenced sample was sorted CD4+, CD8+, or CD8+CD57+ T cells (not recorded which) from PBMCs. These receptor sequences come from a human donor in good health.

This chain joins TRBV24-1 and TRBJ2-1, with D perhaps TRBD1 or TRBD2 (5 bases each). Trimming shortened V by 2 bases and J by 0 bases, and 10 bases separated the two germline ends. This CDR3 has 16 residues. From germline, CDR1 is KGHDR and CDR2 SFDVKD. This CDR3 is CATSDYGTSSYNEQFF. The CDR3 coding sequence is TGTGCCACCAGTGATTACGGGACGAGCTCCTACAATGAGCAGTTCTTC.

This clonotype was counted a few times. CDR3 DNA: TGTGCCAGCACCTCCGCTGGGGGATCCTACAATGAGCAGTTCTTC. Its translation is CASTSAGGSYNEQFF. The rearrangement joins TRBV25-1 to TRBJ2-1; D may match TRBD1 or TRBD2 (5 bases each). V lost 7 bases to trimming and J lost 1 base, with 14 bases between them. Germline assignment: CDR1 MGHDK and CDR2 SYGVNS. CDR3 length: 15 amino acids.

This chain connects TRBV9 to TRBJ1-1, with a tentative D call TRBD1 (5 bases). The CDR3 runs 15 residues. Germline V CDR1 and CDR2: SGDLS, YYNGEE. Trimming shortened V by 3 bases and J by 8 bases, and 20 bases separated the two germline ends. CDR3 loop: CASSGGDAGEAEAFF. The CDR3 DNA sequence: TGTGCCAGCAGCGGAGGTGATGCGGGGGAGGCCGAAGCTTTCTTT.

In this sample, this clonotype turned up once. This sequence joins TRBV2 and TRBJ1-5; D is unclear. This CDR3 is 14 amino acids long. CDR1 and CDR2 from the germline V gene are SNHLY and FYNNEI. V was cut by 4 bases and J by 1 base, with 8 bases left in between. CDR3 in amino acids: CASSGALSNQPQHF. The CDR3 DNA reads TGTGCCAGCAGTGGGGCTCTAAGCAATCAGCCCCAGCATTTT.

The chain couples TRBV7-9 to TRBJ1-4; 9 nucleotides line up with TRBD1. Germline V lookup: CDR1 SEHNR, CDR2 FQNEAQ (reference sequence). The CDR3 loop spans 14 amino acids. V was pared by 5 bases and J by 8 bases, with 6 bases of the junction left unmatched. CDR3 in DNA: TGTGCCAGCAGCCGGACAGGGGTTAACGAAAAACTGTTTTTT. It codes for CASSRTGVNEKLFF. Looking up the rest from reference TRBV7-9 and TRBJ1-4 gives the full variable domain: DTGVSQNPRHKITKRGQNVTFRCDPISEHNRLYWYRQTLGQGPEFLTYFQNEAQLEKSRLLSDRFSAERPKGSFSTLEIQRTEQGDSAMYLCASSRTGVNEKLFFGSGTQLSVL.

The chain carries TRBV19 and TRBJ1-2; the D gene is possibly TRBD1 (5 bases). V gave up 5 bases and J gave up 8 bases, with 18 bases separating them. The CDR3 runs to 14 residues. Germline V CDR1 and CDR2: LNHDA, SQIVND (reference sequence). CDR3 region: CASSLGTRDGGYTF. In DNA, the CDR3 is TGTGCCAGTAGTTTGGGGACGAGGGACGGCGGCTACACCTTC.

The chain carries TRBV9 and TRBJ1-5; D not certain. V was trimmed by 4 bases and J by 9 bases, leaving 11 bases between them. The CDR3 covers 12 residues. From germline, CDR1 is SGDLS and CDR2 YYNGEE. CDR3 protein: CASSLGDGPQHF. The CDR3, as DNA: TGTGCCAGCAGCTTAGGCGACGGGCCCCAGCATTTT.

This clonotype was counted ten times or more. The chain joins TRBV5-1 to TRBJ2-3; 11 nucleotides line up with TRBD2. Germline V gives CDR1 SGHRS, CDR2 YFSETQ. CDR3 length: 16 amino acids. V was clipped by 0 bases and J by 2 bases; unmatched bases: 2. Here the CDR3 DNA reads TGCGCCAGCAGCTTGGATAGCGGGAGGGTCACAGATACGCAGTATTTT. Protein product: CASSLDSGRVTDTQYF.

The V and J genes are TRBV7-3 and TRBJ1-5; no reliable D call. Trimming stripped 9 bases from V and 3 bases from J, with 15 bases between. The CDR3 loop spans 14 amino acids. Germline assignment: CDR1 SGHTA and CDR2 FQGTGA. The CDR3: CASRFSSFNQPQHF. CDR3 DNA sequence: TGTGCCAGTAGGTTTTCGTCCTTCAATCAGCCCCAGCATTTT.

The rearrangement joins TRBV7-2 to TRBJ1-6; no clear D gene. Looked up from germline, CDR1 is SGHTA and CDR2 is FQGNSA. CDR3 size: 14 residues. Trimming stripped 2 bases from V and 10 bases from J, with 12 bases between. CDR3 amino acids: CASSLRQLGSPLHF. The CDR3 DNA is TGTGCCAGCAGCTTACGGCAGTTGGGCTCACCCCTCCACTTT.

This clonotype has only a few counts. The chain is built from TRBV5-6 and TRBJ2-2; D remains ambiguous. Trimming took off 0 bases at V and 1 base at J, with 4 bases between the two ends. This CDR3 is 14 amino acids long. Germline CDR1 reads SGHDT; CDR2 reads YYEEEE. The CDR3 here is CASSLVQNTGELFF. As DNA, the CDR3 is TGTGCCAGCAGCTTGGTGCAGAACACCGGGGAGCTGTTTTTT.

V and J are TRBV2 and TRBJ1-6; D may be TRBD1 (6 bases). The CDR3 consists of 13 residues. Germline CDR1 and CDR2: SNHLY and FYNNEI. Trimming shortened V by 8 bases and J by 9 bases, and 14 bases separated the two germline ends. CDR3 region: CASHGRGGSPLHF. The DNA for the CDR3 is TGTGCCAGCCATGGCAGGGGTGGTTCACCCCTCCACTTT.

In its sample, this clonotype was seen once. The chain combines TRBV2 with TRBJ2-5, with TRBD1 matching over 7 bases. Germline trimming cut 3 bases from V and 4 bases from J; bases unmatched to any gene: 2. The CDR3 loop spans 13 amino acids. In germline, CDR1 is SNHLY, CDR2 FYNNEI. CDR3 residues: CASSDRTGETQYF. CDR3 nucleotides: TGTGCCAGCAGTGATAGGACAGGAGAGACCCAGTACTTC.

The chain carries TRBV9 and TRBJ1-2, with D unresolved. The length of the CDR3 is 16 residues. Germline V CDR1 and CDR2: SGDLS, YYNGEE. V lost 0 bases and J 7 bases, leaving 19 bases between the germline ends. CDR3 loop: CASSVEGLSLSGGYTF. The CDR3 coding sequence is TGTGCCAGCAGCGTAGAGGGCCTGTCGCTGTCGGGTGGCTACACCTTC. The full variable domain, completed using reference TRBV9 and TRBJ1-2, is DSGVTQTPKHLITATGQRVTLRCSPRSGDLSVYWYQQSLDQGLQFLIQYYNGEERAKGNILERFSAQQFPDLHSELNLSSLELGDSALYFCASSVEGLSLSGGYTFGSGTRLTVV.

The chain carries TRBV7-9 and TRBJ1-2, with 7 nucleotides matching TRBD1. This CDR3 is built from 13 residues. The junction had 7 bases not matched to a gene; V was cut back by 5 bases and J by 7 bases. The V gene's germline CDR1 is SEHNR and CDR2 FQNEAQ (reference sequence). CDR3 sequence reads: CASSEDRMGGYTF. The CDR3 region has the DNA TGTGCCAGCAGCGAGGACAGGATGGGTGGCTACACCTTC.

This clonotype has a single count. The J gene is TRBJ2-7, the V gene TRBV29-1; D unresolved. The CDR3 runs 12 residues. The V end lost 6 bases, the J end lost 7 bases, and 16 bases lay between the germline ends. CDR1 and CDR2 from the germline V gene are SQVTM and ANQGSEA. CDR3 residues: CSVYLTGREQYF. The DNA of the CDR3 is TGCAGCGTCTATCTAACTGGACGGGAGCAGTACTTC.

This chain joins TRBV15 and TRBJ2-1; TRBD1 matches 7 bases. After removal of 0 bases from V and 6 bases from J, the junction contained 11 bases not matched to a gene. The CDR3 contains 17 residues. Germline V gene sequence: CDR1 LNHNV, CDR2 YYDKDF (reference sequence). The CDR3 coding sequence is TGTGCCACCAGCAGAGATCTTGTGACAGGGACCGGCAATGAGCAGTTCTTC. Translated: CATSRDLVTGTGNEQFF. Full variable domain (outside the CDR3, taken from reference TRBV15 and TRBJ2-1): DAMVIQNPRYQVTQFGKPVTLSCSQTLNHNVMYWYQQKSSQAPKLLFHYYDKDFNNEADTPDNFQSRRPNTSFCFLDIRSPGLGDTAMYLCATSRDLVTGTGNEQFFGPGTRLTVL.

V and J are TRBV2 and TRBJ2-5; D not certain. V lost 6 bases and J 1 base, leaving 9 bases between the germline ends. Germline V gives CDR1 SNHLY, CDR2 FYNNEI. This CDR3 is 13 amino acids long. The CDR3 DNA reads TGTGCCAGCAGAATCCGGGCCCAAGAGACCCAGTACTTC. Protein: CASRIRAQETQYF.

In this sample, this clonotype turned up many times. Here the CDR3 reads CSATWGPSFYEQYF. The DNA for the CDR3 is TGCAGTGCTACCTGGGGCCCGAGCTTTTACGAGCAGTACTTC. The chain combines TRBV20-1 with TRBJ2-7, with D perhaps matching TRBD1 (5 bases). The V gene's germline CDR1 is DFQATT and CDR2 SNEGSKA (reference sequence). The CDR3 has 14 residues. V dropped 4 bases and J dropped 4 bases, with 17 bases sitting between them.

The chain combines TRBV12-3 or TRBV12-4 with TRBJ2-3; D gene unclear. Trimming shortened V by 5 bases and J by 2 bases, and 2 bases separated the two germline ends. CDR3 length: 11 amino acids. CDR3 coding DNA: TGTGCCAGCAGTCACACAGATACGCAGTATTTT. Protein: CASSHTDTQYF.

The V and J genes are TRBV2 and TRBJ2-2; TRBD1 aligns across 7 bases. This CDR3 has 14 residues. Looked up from germline, CDR1 is SNHLY and CDR2 is FYNNEI. V lost 6 bases and J lost 5; bases outside the gene matches: 6. The CDR3 nucleotides read TGTGCCAGCAGCCCCAGACAGGGTACCGGGGAGCTGTTTTTT. As protein: CASSPRQGTGELFF. Supplemented by reference TRBV2 and TRBJ2-2, the full variable domain reads EPEVTQTPSHQVTQMGQEVILRCVPISNHLYFYWYRQILGQKVEFLVSFYNNEISEKSEIFDDQFSVERPDGSNFTLKIRSTKLEDSAMYFCASSPRQGTGELFFGEGSRLTVL.

The rearrangement links TRBV7-3 to TRBJ1-2; D perhaps matches TRBD1 (5 bases). The germline CDR1 and CDR2 sequences are SGHTA and FQGTGA. Deletions cut 5 bases from V and 4 bases from J, with 11 bases between. The CDR3 contains 13 residues. In DNA form, the CDR3 reads TGTGCCAGCAGCCCAGGGTACGGCTATGGCTACACCTTC. Protein sequence: CASSPGYGYGYTF.

This clonotype came up a few times. Because it lacks the conserved phenylalanine or tryptophan at the end, this CDR3 is likely a read error. The DNA is left out, because the CDR3 cannot be placed on it with certainty; the CDR3 is given as TCRdb lists it. The CDR3 here is CASSLGLEHLRETQCS. The chain carries TRBV7-2 and TRBJ2-5. The CDR3 is made up of 16 amino acids, end residues included. Germline V lookup: CDR1 SGHTA, CDR2 FQGNSA.

The rearrangement links TRBV10-3 to TRBJ1-5, with D tentatively TRBD1 (6 bases). Germline assignment: CDR1 ENHRY and CDR2 SYGVKD. The V end was cut by 6 bases, the J end by 2 bases, with 14 bases between. This CDR3 is built from 15 residues. The CDR3 loop reads CAISRGGDGNQPQHF. In DNA, the CDR3 is TGTGCCATCAGCCGAGGGGGGGATGGCAATCAGCCCCAGCATTTT.

This clonotype has a count of ten or more. The CDR3 region is CASSLAGLAGPSEQFF. Written as DNA, the CDR3 is TGCGCCAGCAGCTTGGCGGGACTAGCGGGGCCCAGTGAGCAGTTCTTC. The genes are TRBV5-1 and TRBJ2-1; 13 bases match TRBD2. Germline V gene lookup returns CDR1 SGHRS and CDR2 YFSETQ. This CDR3 comprises 16 residues. After removal of 0 bases from V and 9 bases from J, the junction contained 6 bases not matched to a gene.

V and J are TRBV7-9 and TRBJ1-4; 8 nucleotides agree with TRBD1. The CDR3 consists of 20 residues. The germline V gene has CDR1 SEHNR and CDR2 FQNEAQ (reference sequence). Trimming cost V 2 bases and J 4 bases; bases outside gene matches: 18. The CDR3, as DNA: TGTGCCAGCAGCTTATTCTCGCGAGGAACCGGGACAGGCTATAATGAAAAACTGTTTTTT. Translated, it gives CASSLFSRGTGTGYNEKLFF.

The chain carries TRBV2 and TRBJ1-6, with D unclear. CDR1 and CDR2 from the germline V gene are SNHLY and FYNNEI. This CDR3 comprises 14 residues. Deletions cut 2 bases from V and 8 bases from J, with 10 bases between. CDR3 loop: CASSERRADSPLHF. CDR3 nucleotide sequence: TGTGCCAGCAGTGAAAGGAGAGCAGATTCACCCCTCCACTTT.

This clonotype was detected many times. The CDR3 sequence is CAVEEEPYEQYF. CDR3 DNA sequence: TGTGCCGTTGAGGAGGAGCCCTACGAGCAGTACTTC. The V gene is TRBV6-1, the J gene TRBJ2-7; D might be TRBD2 (5 bases). Trimming took 11 bases from V and 2 from J, leaving 13 bases between them. Germline-derived CDR1 and CDR2 are MNHNS and SASEGT. CDR3 length: 12 amino acids.

This rearrangement joins TRBV2 to TRBJ1-1; D is uncertain. This CDR3 has 15 amino acids. V gave up 8 bases and J gave up 1 base, with 17 bases separating them. Per germline, CDR1 SNHLY and CDR2 FYNNEI. CDR3 DNA: TGTGCCAGCTCAAGCGGGAGAGGCCCGAACACTGAAGCTTTCTTT. This sequence encodes CASSSGRGPNTEAFF. Drawing the rest from reference TRBV2 and TRBJ1-1, the complete variable domain is EPEVTQTPSHQVTQMGQEVILRCVPISNHLYFYWYRQILGQKVEFLVSFYNNEISEKSEIFDDQFSVERPDGSNFTLKIRSTKLEDSAMYFCASSSGRGPNTEAFFGQGTRLTVV.

V usage is TRBV2 and J usage is TRBJ2-7, with 7 bases matching TRBD2. Per germline, CDR1 SNHLY and CDR2 FYNNEI. V was pared by 8 bases and J by 13 bases, with 14 bases of the junction left unmatched. The length of the CDR3 is 12 residues. The CDR3 region is CASAKGWEGHYF. The CDR3 DNA reads as TGTGCCAGCGCCAAGGGCTGGGAGGGGCATTACTTC. Using reference TRBV2 and TRBJ2-7 for the parts outside the CDR3, the full variable domain is EPEVTQTPSHQVTQMGQEVILRCVPISNHLYFYWYRQILGQKVEFLVSFYNNEISEKSEIFDDQFSVERPDGSNFTLKIRSTKLEDSAMYFCASAKGWEGHYFGPGTRLTVT.